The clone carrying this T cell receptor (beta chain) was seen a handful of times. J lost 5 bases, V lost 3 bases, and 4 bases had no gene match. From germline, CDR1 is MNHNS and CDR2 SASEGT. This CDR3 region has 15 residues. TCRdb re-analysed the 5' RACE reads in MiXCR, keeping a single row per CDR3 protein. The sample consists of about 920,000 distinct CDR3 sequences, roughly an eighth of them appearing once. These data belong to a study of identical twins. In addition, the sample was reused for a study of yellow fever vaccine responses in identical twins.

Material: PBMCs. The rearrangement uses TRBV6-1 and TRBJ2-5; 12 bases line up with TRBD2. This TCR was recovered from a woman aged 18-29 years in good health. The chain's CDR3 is CASSDLAGGPETQYF. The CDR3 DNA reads TGTGCCAGCAGTGATCTAGCGGGGGGGCCGGAGACCCAGTACTTC.